The 18 T cell receptor beta chains below come from one sample, sequenced in a study of T cell clones after liver transplantation. Sequenced by immunoSEQ multiplex PCR; TCRdb stores in-frame clones only, minus some. This table has some 34,000 clones, around 95% appearing once. This specimen was CD8+ T cells from blood, taken 12 months after liver transplant. The source of these receptors is a human patient who received a liver transplant. T cells may partly derive from the graft donor.

V and J are TRBV2 and TRBJ1-5, with TRBD1 matching over 9 bases. Germline assignment: CDR1 SNHLY and CDR2 FYNNEI. The CDR3 extends over 14 amino acids. Trimming removed 7 bases from V and 1 base from J; junction bases left unmatched: 2. The DNA for the CDR3 is TGTGCCAGCAATGGACAGGGGAGCAATCAGCCCCAGCATTTT. Amino acid sequence: CASNGQGSNQPQHF. Full variable domain (remainder filled in from reference TRBV2 and TRBJ1-5): EPEVTQTPSHQVTQMGQEVILRCVPISNHLYFYWYRQILGQKVEFLVSFYNNEISEKSEIFDDQFSVERPDGSNFTLKIRSTKLEDSAMYFCASNGQGSNQPQHFGDGTRLSIL.

This clone occurred once. The V call is TRBV27, the J call TRBJ1-1; 12 nucleotides align to TRBD1. This CDR3 spans 18 amino acids. CDR1 MNHEY and CDR2 SMNVEV come from the germline V gene (reference sequence). V shed 10 bases, J shed 3 bases, and the junction held 18 bases outside the gene matches. The CDR3 coding sequence is TGTGCCACCGCTCCTTTTTTCCGGGACAGGGGGCCATACACTGAAGCTTTCTTT. It translates to CATAPFFRDRGPYTEAFF.

The DNA for the CDR3 is TGTGCCAGCAGTGGGCACAGGGTAGGAAACACCATATATTTT. The encoded protein is CASSGHRVGNTIYF. The genes are TRBV2 and TRBJ1-3, with D tentatively TRBD1 (6 bases). Germline V gene sequence: CDR1 SNHLY, CDR2 FYNNEI. The CDR3 has 14 residues. V was pared by 4 bases and J by 4 bases, with 11 bases between.

The chain joins TRBV7-9 to TRBJ1-1; D is perhaps TRBD1 (6 bases). Germline CDR1 and CDR2: SEHNR and FQNEAQ (reference sequence). Deletions cut 4 bases from V and 4 bases from J, with 16 bases between. The CDR3 consists of 15 residues. The CDR3 sequence is CASSSPTGWSTEAFF. The CDR3 DNA is TGTGCCAGCAGCTCCCCAACAGGGTGGAGCACTGAAGCTTTCTTT.

This chain joins TRBV5-4 and TRBJ2-1; a possible D gene is TRBD2 (6 bases). In germline, CDR1 is SGHNT, CDR2 YYREEE (reference sequence). Trimming stripped 4 bases from V and 7 bases from J, with 15 bases between. The CDR3 extends over 14 amino acids. The CDR3 DNA reads TGTGCCAGCAGCCCCAGGCTAGCGTGGAATGAGCAGTTCTTC. Translation gives CASSPRLAWNEQFF.

The CDR3 nucleotides are TGTGCCAGCAGTGCGGGACACACGCAGTTCTTC. Its protein product is CASSAGHTQFF. This chain uses TRBV2 with TRBJ2-1; possibly TRBD1 for D (6 bases). CDR3 length: 11 amino acids. Germline lookup yields CDR1 SNHLY and CDR2 FYNNEI. Trimming shortened V by 4 bases and J by 12 bases, and 10 bases separated the two germline ends.

Comment on this clone: At one of its ends the junction is not consistent with the germline gene, which may arise from a read error. This sequence joins TRBV5-1 and TRBJ2-7, with 13 bases fitting TRBD2. The V gene's germline CDR1 is SGHRS and CDR2 YFSETQ. This CDR3 region has 12 residues. For the CDR3, the DNA is TGCGCCAGCAGCTCGGGGACTAGCGGGACTGGCTTC. This encodes CASSSGTSGTGF.

The V and J genes are TRBV6-5 and TRBJ2-7, with 7 bases matching TRBD2. The CDR3 spans 14 residues. Germline CDR1 MNHEY, CDR2 SVGAGI. Trimming at V came to 7 bases and at J to 5 bases, leaving 11 bases not matched to a gene. DNA for the CDR3: TGTGCCAGCATCACCCTCCCGGGGAGGGACGAGCAGTACTTC. Its protein product is CASITLPGRDEQYF.

The chain has TRBV27 and TRBJ2-7; 10 nucleotides agree with TRBD1. Losses at the gene ends were 3 bases for V and 5 bases for J; bases not matched to a gene: 7. Germline values: CDR1 MNHEY, CDR2 SMNVEV (reference sequence). The length of the CDR3 is 15 residues. CDR3: CASSFSGTGVNEQYF. The DNA of the CDR3 is TGTGCCAGCAGTTTTTCCGGGACAGGGGTGAACGAGCAGTACTTC.

This clone was seen just once. This sequence joins TRBV9 and TRBJ2-3; TRBD2 matches 14 bases. The CDR3 length is 17 residues. The germline V gene encodes CDR1 SGDLS and CDR2 YYNGEE. Trimming removed 0 bases from V and 2 bases from J; junction bases left unmatched: 2. This chain's CDR3 is CASSVEGLAGATDTQYF. The CDR3 nucleotides are TGTGCCAGCAGCGTAGAGGGACTAGCGGGAGCCACAGATACGCAGTATTTT.

This chain joins TRBV6-5 and TRBJ1-5; no clear D gene. This CDR3 contains 14 residues. The germline V and J ends were trimmed by 5 bases and 0 bases, with 8 bases remaining between them. CDR1 is MNHEY, CDR2 SVGAGI, per germline. The CDR3 loop reads CASSTRVSNQPQHF. The CDR3 bases are TGTGCCAGCAGTACGAGAGTTAGCAATCAGCCCCAGCATTTT.

The chain has TRBV5-1 and TRBJ2-7, with 7 bases fitting TRBD2. Germline lookup yields CDR1 SGHRS and CDR2 YFSETQ. The CDR3 covers 14 residues. The V gene end was trimmed by 0 bases and the J gene end by 7 bases; junction bases not matched to a gene: 7. CDR3 DNA sequence: TGCGCCAGCAGCTTGGACCGGGGACTACGGGAGCAGTACTTC. This codes for CASSLDRGLREQYF.

The chain uses TRBV23-1 and TRBJ2-7; 8 bases fit TRBD1. TRBV23-1 is reported as an ORF; its role is uncertain. The ends lost 8 bases at V and 6 bases at J; junction bases unmatched: 6. This CDR3 comprises 12 residues. The CDR3 here is CASVQGVIEQYF. CDR3 DNA sequence: TGCGCCAGCGTACAGGGGGTCATCGAGCAGTACTTC.

The chain links TRBV4-1 to TRBJ2-7, with D perhaps TRBD1 or TRBD2 (5 bases each). This CDR3 contains 13 residues. Germline V gives CDR1 MGHRA, CDR2 YSYEKL. The ends were cut back, 3 bases at V and 0 bases at J, with 6 bases in the middle. In nucleotides, the CDR3 is TGCGCCAGCAGCCAGGGGGTCTCCTACGAGCAGTACTTC. This gives the protein CASSQGVSYEQYF.

The J gene is TRBJ2-7, the V gene TRBV6-1, with 7 nucleotides matching TRBD1. Per germline, CDR1 MNHNS and CDR2 SASEGT. CDR3 size: 15 residues. The J segment lost 1 base and the V segment lost 4 bases, leaving 7 bases of the junction unmatched. The CDR3 here is CASSGPSTGSYEQYF. In DNA, the CDR3 is TGTGCCAGCAGTGGGCCCTCGACAGGGTCCTACGAGCAGTACTTC.

The chain couples TRBV19 to TRBJ2-5, with TRBD1 matching over 9 bases. V lost 6 bases, J lost 0 bases, and 5 bases stayed unmatched. The CDR3 extends over 15 amino acids. CDR1 LNHDA and CDR2 SQIVND come from the germline V gene (reference sequence). The CDR3 spells CASSIGTGYQETQYF. The CDR3 bases are TGTGCCAGTAGCATTGGGACAGGGTACCAAGAGACCCAGTACTTC.

This chain connects TRBV12-5 to TRBJ2-2; D gene uncertain. Per germline, CDR1 LGHNT and CDR2 FRNRAP. V shed 8 bases and J shed 0 bases, with 10 bases lying between them. The CDR3 is 14 amino acids. The CDR3 DNA sequence: TGTGCTAGTATTGGGGTGGCGAACACCGGGGAGCTGTTTTTT. Protein: CASIGVANTGELFF.

The chain is built from TRBV4-2 and TRBJ2-2, with D possibly being TRBD1 or TRBD2 (5 bases each). The length of the CDR3 is 20 residues. Germline lookup yields CDR1 LGHNA and CDR2 YNFKEQ. V lost 0 bases to trimming and J lost 2 bases, with 22 bases between them. The CDR3 loop is CASSQDLMGNERTNTGELFF. The CDR3 DNA reads as TGTGCCAGCAGCCAAGATCTGATGGGGAATGAGCGGACAAACACCGGGGAGCTGTTTTTT.